This entry lists 31 T cell receptor beta chains sequenced from one sample in a study of T cell responses to AZD1222 COVID-19 vaccine. Data came from immunoSEQ multiplex PCR; TCRdb stores just in-frame clones and leaves some out. Of roughly 80,000 clones in the sample, 70% to 85% were seen once. Sample: peripheral blood, taken on day 0 of AZD1222 vaccination. The receptors stem from an adult in good health.

This sequence joins TRBV7-2 and TRBJ1-1, with D uncertain. Deletions cut 5 bases from V and 5 bases from J, with 12 bases between. The CDR3 is 13 amino acids. The germline CDR1 and CDR2 sequences are SGHTA and FQGNSA. The CDR3 loop reads CASSPGWDTEAFF. CDR3 DNA: TGTGCCAGCAGCCCCGGCTGGGATACTGAAGCTTTCTTT.

The gene calls are TRBV3-1 (or the pseudogene TRBV3-2) and TRBJ2-6; D is unclear. The CDR3 runs 13 residues. Germline CDR1 and CDR2: LGHDT and YNNKEL (reference sequence). The V end lost 11 bases, the J end lost 0 bases, and 8 bases lay between the germline ends. Here the CDR3 reads CAAASSGANVLTF. In DNA form, the CDR3 reads TGTGCCGCGGCCAGCTCTGGGGCCAACGTCCTGACTTTC.

This rearrangement joins TRBV30 to TRBJ1-3; the D is unclear. This CDR3 spans 12 amino acids. V lost 3 bases, J lost 4 bases, and 7 bases lay in between. Germline V gene lookup returns CDR1 GTSNPN and CDR2 SVGIG (reference sequence). In nucleotides, the CDR3 is TGTGCCTGGAGGTCCAAGGGAAACACCATATATTTT. Translated, it gives CAWRSKGNTIYF.

The chain links TRBV19 to TRBJ1-1, with D hard to call. This CDR3 comprises 13 residues. The V and J ends lost 5 bases and 1 base respectively, with 8 bases between them. Germline lookup yields CDR1 LNHDA and CDR2 SQIVND (reference sequence). The CDR3 loop reads CASSVQENTEAFF. Written as DNA, the CDR3 is TGTGCCAGTAGTGTCCAGGAGAACACTGAAGCTTTCTTT.

The chain combines TRBV9 with TRBJ2-1, with D unclear. This CDR3 contains 11 residues. Trimming pared 4 bases from V and 8 bases from J, leaving 7 bases between. The germline CDR1 and CDR2 sequences are SGDLS and YYNGEE. The CDR3 loop is CASSSGHEQFF. The CDR3 DNA sequence: TGTGCCAGCAGCTCCGGTCATGAGCAGTTCTTC.

The rearrangement links TRBV28 to TRBJ1-2; possible D gene TRBD1, 5 bases. Deletions cut 6 bases from V and 2 bases from J, with 10 bases between. CDR1 is MDHEN and CDR2 is SYDVKM in the germline V gene. This CDR3 has 13 residues. The DNA of the CDR3 is TGTGCCAGCAGGGGGACGGCGAACTATGGCTACACCTTC. Residues: CASRGTANYGYTF.

This chain joins TRBV29-1 and TRBJ1-1, with D possibly matching TRBD1 (5 bases). With 3 bases removed from V and 11 bases from J, the gap between germline ends came to 10 bases. Looked up from germline, CDR1 is SQVTM and CDR2 is ANQGSEA. The CDR3 is made up of 10 amino acids. The CDR3 here is CSVDGGGAFF. The CDR3 DNA follows: TGCAGCGTTGACGGGGGTGGTGCTTTCTTT.

The chain carries TRBV25-1 and TRBJ2-5, with a possible D match to TRBD2 (5 bases). This CDR3 contains 11 residues. The V and J ends lost 6 bases and 7 bases respectively, with 9 bases between them. The germline V gene encodes CDR1 MGHDK and CDR2 SYGVNS. CDR3: CASSLGGTQYF. The DNA for the CDR3 is TGTGCCAGCAGCCTCGGAGGGACCCAGTACTTC.

The CDR3 nucleotides read TGTGCCAGCAGTGAATACGGGGAAGGAAACACCATATATTTT. As protein: CASSEYGEGNTIYF. V gene TRBV25-1 combines with J gene TRBJ1-3; no firm D call. The CDR3 is 14 residues long. The V gene's germline CDR1 is MGHDK and CDR2 SYGVNS. Trimming left V 0 bases short and J 4 bases short, with 7 bases between.

The chain carries TRBV9 and TRBJ1-3; possible D gene TRBD1, 6 bases. This CDR3 spans 16 amino acids. Germline loops: CDR1 SGDLS, CDR2 YYNGEE. Between the trimmed V and J ends, which lost 0 bases and 1 base, there was a span of 11 bases. The CDR3 here is CASSVAGGASGNTIYF. CDR3 coding DNA: TGTGCCAGCAGCGTAGCTGGGGGCGCGTCTGGAAACACCATATATTTT.

This chain joins TRBV5-1 and TRBJ1-1, with D hard to call. V shed 4 bases and J shed 6 bases, with 19 bases lying between them. The CDR3 runs 15 residues. CDR1 and CDR2 from the germline V gene are SGHRS and YFSETQ. In DNA, the CDR3 is TGCGCCAGCAGCCCCCAGGACCCTTGGGTCGCTGAAGCTTTCTTT. Amino acid sequence: CASSPQDPWVAEAFF.

V usage is TRBV4-3 and J usage is TRBJ1-1, with D uncertain. Germline-derived CDR1 and CDR2 are LGHNA and YSLEER. Trimming stripped 0 bases from V and 1 base from J, with 12 bases between. The CDR3 is 16 residues long. The CDR3: CASSQDRARKNTEAFF. The CDR3 DNA reads TGCGCCAGCAGCCAAGATAGGGCCCGGAAGAACACTGAAGCTTTCTTT.

The J gene is TRBJ2-7, the V gene TRBV18, with 7 bases aligning to TRBD2. The V gene's germline CDR1 is KGHSH and CDR2 LQKENI. The ends lost 3 bases at V and 2 bases at J; junction bases unmatched: 7. The CDR3 is made up of 15 amino acids. The CDR3 DNA follows: TGTGCCAGCTCACCCTCCAGCGGGGCGACCTACGAGCAGTACTTC. This gives the protein CASSPSSGATYEQYF.

The DNA for the CDR3 is TGTGCCAGCAGCTTGGGGGACATCACTGAAGCTTTCTTT. It is translated as CASSLGDITEAFF. V is TRBV11-2 and J is TRBJ1-1; tentative D call: TRBD1 (6 bases). Germline V gene data show CDR1 as SGHAT and CDR2 as FQNNGV. The CDR3 covers 13 residues. V was cut by 3 bases and J by 4 bases, with 9 bases left in between.

The rearrangement uses TRBV14 and TRBJ1-2; D gene ambiguous. The CDR3 has 12 amino acids. Germline V lookup: CDR1 SGHDN, CDR2 FVKESK. The V end lost 0 bases, the J end lost 8 bases, and 7 bases lay between the germline ends. Here the CDR3 DNA reads TGTGCCAGCAGCCAAGATTTTGGGGGCTACACCTTC. As protein: CASSQDFGGYTF.

The chain joins TRBV4-3 to TRBJ2-2, with no clear D. The CDR3 spans 14 residues. Germline V gene sequence: CDR1 LGHNA, CDR2 YSLEER. V dropped 0 bases and J dropped 3 bases, with 5 bases sitting between them. CDR3 in amino acids: CASSQDPDTGELFF. The CDR3 DNA sequence: TGCGCCAGCAGCCAAGATCCTGACACCGGGGAGCTGTTTTTT.

V is TRBV27 and J is TRBJ1-1; D is unresolved. Germline V gene lookup returns CDR1 MNHEY and CDR2 SMNVEV (reference sequence). This CDR3 is 14 amino acids long. With 1 base removed from V and 2 bases from J, the gap between germline ends came to 8 bases. DNA of the CDR3: TGTGCCAGCAGTTTATTACGGGATAACACTGAAGCTTTCTTT. This gives the protein CASSLLRDNTEAFF.

This clone has only one observation. The chain uses TRBV5-5 and TRBJ2-5; D is unclear. The CDR3 extends over 14 amino acids. Trimming removed 1 base at V and 3 bases at J, with 10 bases between. From germline, CDR1 is SGHKS and CDR2 YYEKEE (reference sequence). This CDR3 is CASSLMTSEETQYF. The CDR3 region has the DNA TGTGCCAGCAGCTTGATGACTTCAGAAGAGACCCAGTACTTC.

The chain is built from TRBV5-1 and TRBJ2-7; 7 nucleotides align to TRBD1. The V and J ends lost 4 bases and 6 bases, in that order; junction bases with no gene match: 19. This CDR3 region has 17 residues. The germline V gene has CDR1 SGHRS and CDR2 YFSETQ. The chain's CDR3 is CASSPNLYPGGGREQYF. CDR3 nucleotides: TGCGCCAGCAGCCCTAACTTATACCCAGGGGGTGGGCGCGAGCAGTACTTC.

This sequence joins TRBV19 and TRBJ1-2; the D is unclear. The CDR3 has 12 amino acids. Germline CDR1 is LNHDA and CDR2 is SQIVND (reference sequence). Trimming took 4 bases from V and 5 from J, leaving 8 bases between them. CDR3 sequence (DNA): TGTGCCAGTAGTACGCACCAGTATGGCTACACCTTC. Protein: CASSTHQYGYTF.

This sequence joins TRBV5-6 and TRBJ2-2, with TRBD1 as a possible D gene (6 bases). Looked up from germline, CDR1 is SGHDT and CDR2 is YYEEEE. This CDR3 comprises 17 residues. Trimming removed 6 bases from V and 2 bases from J, with 20 bases in between. This chain's CDR3 is CASTQPQGRINTGELFF. The CDR3 DNA follows: TGTGCCAGCACGCAACCTCAGGGGCGAATTAACACCGGGGAGCTGTTTTTT. Full variable domain (remainder filled in from reference TRBV5-6 and TRBJ2-2): DAGVTQSPTHLIKTRGQQVTLRCSPKSGHDTVSWYQQALGQGPQFIFQYYEEEERQRGNFPDRFSGHQFPNYSSELNVNALLLGDSALYLCASTQPQGRINTGELFFGEGSRLTVL.

The chain joins TRBV7-9 to TRBJ2-7; a possible D gene is TRBD2 (5 bases). The CDR3 length is 13 residues. The germline V gene encodes CDR1 SEHNR and CDR2 FQNEAQ (reference sequence). Trimming cost V 5 bases and J 4 bases, with 12 bases left between them. The CDR3 here is CASSEASSYEQYF. Here the CDR3 DNA reads TGTGCCAGCAGCGAAGCTAGCAGTTACGAGCAGTACTTC.

This sequence joins TRBV5-1 and TRBJ2-2; D assignment may be TRBD1 or TRBD2 (6 bases each). Trimming removed 0 bases from V and 6 bases from J, with 12 bases in between. This CDR3 has 15 residues. Per germline, CDR1 SGHRS and CDR2 YFSETQ. The CDR3 DNA sequence: TGCGCCAGCAGCTTGGATAGGGGGGACGCCGGGGAGCTGTTTTTT. Protein: CASSLDRGDAGELFF. The full variable domain, in which reference TRBV5-1 and TRBJ2-2 provide the parts outside the CDR3, is KAGVTQTPRYLIKTRGQQVTLSCSPISGHRSVSWYQQTPGQGLQFLFEYFSETQRNKGNFPGRFSGRQFSNSRSEMNVSTLELGDSALYLCASSLDRGDAGELFFGEGSRLTVL.

The chain is built from TRBV19 and TRBJ1-2; D is uncertain. Between the trimmed V and J ends, which lost 6 bases and 8 bases, there was a span of 16 bases. Germline V gives CDR1 LNHDA, CDR2 SQIVND (reference sequence). CDR3 size: 13 residues. The CDR3 nucleotides read TGTGCCAGTAGCCGAATCCCCCTCATAGGCTACACCTTC. Translating it yields CASSRIPLIGYTF.

This clone was seen once. The V and J genes are TRBV30 and TRBJ1-6, with a possible D match to TRBD1 (6 bases). The CDR3 totals 15 residues. Germline CDR1 is GTSNPN and CDR2 is SVGIG (reference sequence). V lost 3 bases, J lost 2 bases, and 11 bases lay in between. DNA for the CDR3: TGTGCCTGGAGCCCGCGGGGGCCCTATAATTCACCCCTCCACTTT. Its translation: CAWSPRGPYNSPLHF. Combining the CDR3 with reference TRBV30 and TRBJ1-6 gives the whole variable domain SQTIHQWPATLVQPVGSPLSLECTVEGTSNPNLYWYRQAAGRGLQLLFYSVGIGQISSEVPQNLSASRPQDRQFILSSKKLLLSDSGFYLCAWSPRGPYNSPLHFGNGTRLTVT.

The chain carries TRBV9 and TRBJ1-4, with D possibly TRBD1 on 5 matching bases. CDR1 and CDR2 (germline): SGDLS, YYNGEE. The CDR3 extends over 15 amino acids. The germline V and J ends were trimmed by 0 bases and 5 bases, with 11 bases remaining between them. The DNA for the CDR3 is TGTGCCAGCAGCGTAGATGCAGGGCTCAATGAAAAACTGTTTTTT. Its translation: CASSVDAGLNEKLFF.

The rearrangement uses TRBV28 and TRBJ2-7, with D maybe TRBD1 (7 bases). The CDR3 runs 15 residues. Germline V CDR1 and CDR2: MDHEN, SYDVKM. V was clipped by 3 bases and J by 0 bases, with 12 bases between them. CDR3 amino acids: CASSFRRGRSYEQYF. The CDR3 coding sequence is TGTGCCAGCAGTTTTAGGAGGGGGCGCTCCTACGAGCAGTACTTC.

J is TRBJ2-7 and V is TRBV6-5; D is unresolved. The V and J ends lost 5 bases and 3 bases respectively, with 14 bases between them. CDR3 size: 14 residues. Germline assignment: CDR1 MNHEY and CDR2 SVGAGI. CDR3 in DNA: TGTGCCAGCAGTCGGGCCCAGGAGCACTACGAGCAGTACTTC. Residues: CASSRAQEHYEQYF.

The V call is TRBV7-2, the J call TRBJ2-7, with TRBD2 matching 12 bases. Germline lookup yields CDR1 SGHTA and CDR2 FQGNSA. J gave up 5 bases and V 4 bases, and 9 bases lay outside the gene matches. This CDR3 has 16 amino acids. In DNA, the CDR3 is TGTGCCAGCAGCTCGGCACTAGCGGGGGGTCTTAACGAGCAGTACTTC. Its protein is CASSSALAGGLNEQYF.

V and J are TRBV6-2 or TRBV6-3 and TRBJ1-4; 8 bases are shared with TRBD1. Germline assignment: CDR1 MNHEY and CDR2 SVGEGT. There are 15 residues in the CDR3. V shed 4 bases, J shed 7 bases, and the junction held 8 bases outside the gene matches. CDR3 region: CASSFSGGAGEKLFF. CDR3 DNA: TGTGCCAGCAGTTTCTCAGGGGGCGCGGGTGAAAAACTGTTTTTT.

The V gene is TRBV7-2, the J gene TRBJ1-4; TRBD1 aligns across 11 bases. This CDR3 is built from 16 residues. Germline CDR1 and CDR2: SGHTA and FQGNSA. The junction had 9 bases not matched to a gene; V was cut back by 5 bases and J by 7 bases. This CDR3 reads CASSTPGQGAREKLFF. CDR3 nucleotide sequence: TGTGCCAGCAGCACTCCCGGACAGGGGGCGCGTGAAAAACTGTTTTTT.